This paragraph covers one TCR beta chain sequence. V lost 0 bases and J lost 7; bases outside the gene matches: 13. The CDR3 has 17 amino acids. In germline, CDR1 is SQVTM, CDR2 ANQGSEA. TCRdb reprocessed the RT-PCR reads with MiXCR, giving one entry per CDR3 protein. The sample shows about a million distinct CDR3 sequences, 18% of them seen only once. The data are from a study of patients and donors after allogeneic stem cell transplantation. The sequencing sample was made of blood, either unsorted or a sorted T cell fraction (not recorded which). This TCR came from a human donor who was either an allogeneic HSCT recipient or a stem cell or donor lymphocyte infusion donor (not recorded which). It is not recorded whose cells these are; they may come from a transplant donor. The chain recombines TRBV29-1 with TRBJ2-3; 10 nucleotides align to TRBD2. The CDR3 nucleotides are TGCAGCGTTGAAGAAAGGCTAGCGGGGGCCATCCCACATACGCAGTATTTT. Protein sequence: CSVEERLAGAIPHTQYF.